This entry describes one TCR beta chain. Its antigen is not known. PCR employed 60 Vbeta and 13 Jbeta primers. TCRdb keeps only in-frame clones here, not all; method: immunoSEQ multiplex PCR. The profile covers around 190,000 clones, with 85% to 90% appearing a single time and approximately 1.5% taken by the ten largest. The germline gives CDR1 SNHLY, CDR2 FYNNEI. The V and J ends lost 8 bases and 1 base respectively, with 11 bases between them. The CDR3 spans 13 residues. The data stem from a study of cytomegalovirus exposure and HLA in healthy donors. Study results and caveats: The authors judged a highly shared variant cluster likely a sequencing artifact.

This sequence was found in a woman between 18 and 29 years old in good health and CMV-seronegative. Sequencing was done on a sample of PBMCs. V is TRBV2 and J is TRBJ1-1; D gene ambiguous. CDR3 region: CASSSEENTEAFF. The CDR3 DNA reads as TGTGCCAGCTCTTCCGAGGAGAACACTGAAGCTTTCTTT.